One and the same sample provided the 23 T cell receptor beta chains below, sequenced in a study of T-cell memory formation after mild COVID-19. TCRdb processed the 5' RACE reads anew with MiXCR; each CDR3 protein has one entry. The sample lists approximately 250,000 distinct CDR3 sequences; 16% were seen once. Sample: PBMCs or a T cell subset sorted from them (not recorded which). These receptors were taken from a young man who had mild COVID-19 (a few samples of this study predate the infection). Cell type and time point are not known.

In its sample, this clonotype was seen a few times. The chain links TRBV15 to TRBJ2-7; the match to TRBD1 covers 11 bases. CDR1 LNHNV and CDR2 YYDKDF come from the germline V gene (reference sequence). CDR3 length: 16 amino acids. V gave up 3 bases and J gave up 4 bases; unmatched junction bases: 8. The CDR3 protein is CATSRDSGTGGYEQYF. The CDR3 bases are TGTGCCACCAGCAGGGACTCCGGGACAGGGGGATACGAGCAGTACTTC.

CDR3 region: CASNSRWGVSDNEQFF. Written as DNA, the CDR3 is TGTGCCAGCAACTCCCGGTGGGGGGTAAGCGACAATGAGCAGTTCTTC. The chain uses TRBV28 and TRBJ2-1, with a weak D call TRBD2 (6 bases). The germline gives CDR1 MDHEN, CDR2 SYDVKM. V was pared by 7 bases and J by 5 bases, with 21 bases between. This CDR3 has 16 residues.

This clonotype was recorded a few times. The rearrangement joins TRBV20-1 to TRBJ2-3, with 7 bases identical to TRBD1. The CDR3 loop spans 14 amino acids. Germline V CDR1 and CDR2: DFQATT, SNEGSKA (reference sequence). Unmatched junction bases numbered 8, after V lost 7 bases and J lost 1 base. The CDR3 bases are TGCAGTGGGGCCAAGGGGGCGCGCACAGATACGCAGTATTTT. This encodes CSGAKGARTDTQYF.

The chain uses TRBV2 and TRBJ1-1; D is unclear. V was cut by 1 base and J by 0 bases, with 3 bases left in between. CDR1 is SNHLY and CDR2 is FYNNEI in the germline V gene. CDR3 length: 13 amino acids. CDR3: CASSEDVNTEAFF. The CDR3 DNA reads as TGTGCCAGCAGTGAAGACGTGAACACTGAAGCTTTCTTT.

The table lists this clonotype with a few counts. The chain carries TRBV10-3 and TRBJ1-5, with unresolved D. Germline CDR1 and CDR2: ENHRY and SYGVKD. CDR3 length: 13 amino acids. Trimming took 4 bases from V and 7 from J, leaving 11 bases between them. The CDR3 region has the DNA TGTGCCATCAGTGGGGGAGTACGGCAGCCCCAGCATTTT. Its translation: CAISGGVRQPQHF.

The sample holds many counts of this clonotype. The CDR3 sequence: CSASPGHTYNEQFF. Written as DNA, the CDR3 is TGCAGTGCTAGTCCCGGGCACACCTACAATGAGCAGTTCTTC. The chain recombines TRBV20-1 with TRBJ2-1; D is unclear. Trimming pared 3 bases from V and 2 bases from J, leaving 11 bases between. The CDR3 extends over 14 amino acids. Germline V gene sequence: CDR1 DFQATT, CDR2 SNEGSKA (reference sequence).

This clonotype was seen only a few times. This chain joins TRBV29-1 and TRBJ1-1; D is unclear. Germline loops: CDR1 SQVTM, CDR2 ANQGSEA. This CDR3 comprises 13 residues. The ends were cut back, 3 bases at V and 5 bases at J, with 13 bases in the middle. In DNA form, the CDR3 reads TGCAGCGTTGAGGCCCAGGCCCTAACTGAAGCTTTCTTT. Its protein product is CSVEAQALTEAFF.

The chain links TRBV20-1 to TRBJ2-7; D might be TRBD1 (5 bases). CDR1 and CDR2 (germline): DFQATT, SNEGSKA (reference sequence). The CDR3 is 12 amino acids. V lost 0 bases and J 4 bases, leaving 7 bases between the germline ends. CDR3 sequence (DNA): TGCAGTGCTAGAGAGACAGCTTACGAGCAGTACTTC. It encodes CSARETAYEQYF.

At least ten counts were recorded for this clonotype. The CDR3: CATGASTGELFF. In nucleotides, the CDR3 is TGTGCCACCGGGGCGAGCACCGGGGAGCTGTTTTTT. The chain combines TRBV24-1 with TRBJ2-2; perhaps TRBD1 as D (5 bases). V was clipped by 9 bases and J by 4 bases, with 8 bases between them. The V gene's germline CDR1 is KGHDR and CDR2 SFDVKD. The CDR3 covers 12 residues.

This clonotype was recorded a few times. The gene calls are TRBV4-3 and TRBJ1-1, with D tentatively TRBD1 (6 bases). This CDR3 spans 14 amino acids. Germline CDR1 reads LGHNA; CDR2 reads YSLEER. V lost 1 base, J lost 12 bases, and 18 bases lay in between. For the CDR3, the DNA is TGCGCCAGCAGCCAAGCCGACAGGCCACGGCCGCCTTTCTTT. Protein product: CASSQADRPRPPFF.

This clonotype was seen a handful of times. J is TRBJ1-6 and V is TRBV14; D is uncertain. This CDR3 has 16 residues. The V end lost 3 bases, the J end lost 2 bases, and 11 bases lay between the germline ends. Germline V gene data show CDR1 as SGHDN and CDR2 as FVKESK. In nucleotides, the CDR3 is TGTGCCAGCAGCCATGGACGGGGAACCTATAATTCACCCCTCCACTTT. Translation gives CASSHGRGTYNSPLHF.

The table lists this clonotype with many counts. This rearrangement joins TRBV5-6 to TRBJ1-2; D gene ambiguous. V lost 0 bases and J lost 6, with 15 bases in between. The germline gives CDR1 SGHDT, CDR2 YYEEEE. The CDR3 sequence is 15 residues long. This CDR3 is CASSLAAGGIHGYTF. The CDR3 bases are TGTGCCAGCAGCTTGGCCGCCGGAGGGATCCATGGCTACACCTTC.

The chain joins TRBV15 to TRBJ2-1; D not resolved. Trimming removed 8 bases at V and 5 bases at J, with 13 bases between. The CDR3 covers 13 residues. Germline loops: CDR1 LNHNV, CDR2 YYDKDF (reference sequence). The CDR3 region is CATRPGGNNEQFF. CDR3 DNA: TGTGCCACCCGACCGGGCGGCAACAATGAGCAGTTCTTC.

This clonotype occurred a few times. The J gene is TRBJ2-7, the V gene TRBV12-3 or TRBV12-4; tentative D call: TRBD1 (5 bases). Trimming left V 3 bases short and J 5 bases short, with 14 bases between. This CDR3 is built from 14 residues. The CDR3 DNA reads TGTGCCAGCAGTTTCGGCAGGGAATATCACGAGCAGTACTTC. Its protein product is CASSFGREYHEQYF.

This clonotype was recorded a few times. V and J are TRBV24-1 and TRBJ2-3, with 7 bases that match TRBD2. Germline assignment: CDR1 KGHDR and CDR2 SFDVKD. The CDR3 contains 13 residues. Trimming cost V 12 bases and J 0 bases; bases outside gene matches: 5. This chain's CDR3 is CAVREGSTDTQYF. CDR3 bases: TGTGCCGTCAGGGAGGGAAGCACAGATACGCAGTATTTT.

There are a few counts of this clonotype. This chain connects TRBV20-1 to TRBJ2-1; D not resolved. CDR1 is DFQATT and CDR2 is SNEGSKA in the germline V gene (reference sequence). V was shortened by 5 bases and J by 7 bases, with 6 bases between the two germline ends. This CDR3 comprises 10 residues. In DNA, the CDR3 is TGCAGTGCTGGAAAGAATGAGCAGTTCTTC. This encodes CSAGKNEQFF.

The genes are TRBV12-3 or TRBV12-4 and TRBJ2-1; TRBD1 matches 9 bases. The ends lost 4 bases at V and 3 bases at J; junction bases unmatched: 4. This CDR3 spans 15 amino acids. The CDR3 loop reads CASSYRQGGYNEQFF. CDR3 sequence (DNA): TGTGCCAGCAGTTACCGACAGGGGGGCTACAATGAGCAGTTCTTC.

The chain uses TRBV20-1 and TRBJ1-5; a weak D match, TRBD1 (6 bases). The CDR3 length is 14 residues. V gave up 1 base and J gave up 5 bases, with 12 bases separating them. Germline V gene data show CDR1 as DFQATT and CDR2 as SNEGSKA (reference sequence). CDR3 sequence: CSARVPGHHQPQHF. The CDR3 DNA follows: TGCAGTGCTAGAGTTCCGGGACACCATCAGCCCCAGCATTTT.

This clonotype occurred a few times. V usage is TRBV25-1 and J usage is TRBJ2-7; TRBD1 or TRBD2 may be the D gene (5 bases each). The CDR3 sequence is 14 residues long. Germline V gene data show CDR1 as MGHDK and CDR2 as SYGVNS. Trimming removed 4 bases from V and 2 bases from J, with 12 bases in between. DNA of the CDR3: TGTGCCAGCAGTGCGCCGGGGCGGACCTACGAGCAGTACTTC. Its translation: CASSAPGRTYEQYF.

This sequence joins TRBV18 and TRBJ2-2, with D maybe TRBD1 (5 bases). Germline values: CDR1 KGHSH, CDR2 LQKENI. With 5 bases removed from V and 2 bases from J, the gap between germline ends came to 12 bases. This CDR3 comprises 15 residues. CDR3: CASSWLQDNTGELFF. The DNA for the CDR3 is TGTGCCAGCTCATGGTTACAGGATAACACCGGGGAGCTGTTTTTT.

This clonotype turned up a few times. As DNA, the CDR3 is TGCGCCAGCAGCCCGACGGGGGCGAGAGATACGCAGTATTTT. It translates to CASSPTGARDTQYF. V is TRBV5-1 and J is TRBJ2-3; D may match TRBD1 or TRBD2 (6 bases each). Per the germline V gene, CDR1 is SGHRS and CDR2 is YFSETQ. V was shortened by 4 bases and J by 5 bases, with 14 bases between the two germline ends. This CDR3 has 14 residues.

This clonotype was observed a few times. This rearrangement joins TRBV3-1 to TRBJ2-2; 9 bases map to TRBD1. V trimming: 4 bases; J trimming: 3 bases; junction bases outside the gene matches: 3. This CDR3 has 15 amino acids. Looked up from germline, CDR1 is LGHDT and CDR2 is YNNKEL (reference sequence). CDR3 coding DNA: TGTGCCAGCAGCCCGACAGGGGGAGACACCGGGGAGCTGTTTTTT. Residues: CASSPTGGDTGELFF.

The rearrangement joins TRBV7-2 to TRBJ2-5, with D tentatively TRBD1 (5 bases). The CDR3 length is 13 residues. V was trimmed by 5 bases and J by 9 bases, leaving 16 bases between them. Germline V lookup: CDR1 SGHTA, CDR2 FQGNSA. CDR3 coding DNA: TGTGCCAGCAGCCCAACCACGGAAGGGGCCCAGTACTTC. Translated, it gives CASSPTTEGAQYF.